The 10 T cell receptor beta chains listed next were all sequenced from one sample in a study of blood T cell repertoires in COVID-19. Produced via immunoSEQ multiplex PCR; TCRdb's table is partial and in-frame only. The data show about 190,000 clones, roughly 80% seen once. The sequenced sample consisted of peripheral blood. The receptors shown here come from a man aged 50 to 60 who had recovered from COVID-19.

In its sample, this clone was seen a few times. The V and J genes are TRBV19 and TRBJ1-6; 8 nucleotides match TRBD1. J gave up 5 bases and V 4 bases, and 1 base lay outside the gene matches. The CDR3 totals 14 residues. Germline CDR1 reads LNHDA; CDR2 reads SQIVND (reference sequence). CDR3 region: CASSKQGDNSPLHF. The CDR3, as DNA: TGTGCCAGTAGTAAACAGGGGGATAATTCACCCCTCCACTTT.

This clone was detected only once. The rearrangement joins TRBV4-3 to TRBJ2-5, with D perhaps TRBD2 (5 bases). Per the germline V gene, CDR1 is LGHNA and CDR2 is YSLEER. Trimming removed 1 base at V and 1 base at J, with 7 bases between. The CDR3 extends over 14 amino acids. The CDR3, as DNA: TGCGCCAGCAGCCAAGGGACTCGCCAAGAGACCCAGTACTTC. Translating it yields CASSQGTRQETQYF.

The chain employs TRBV5-6 and TRBJ2-3, with 10 bases that match TRBD2. Per germline, CDR1 SGHDT and CDR2 YYEEEE. This CDR3 comprises 17 residues. V lost 4 bases to trimming and J lost 4 bases; unmatched junction nucleotides: 12. The CDR3 protein is CASSLAGEAGSADTQYF. In DNA form, the CDR3 reads TGTGCCAGCAGCCTAGCGGGAGAGGCGGGGTCTGCAGATACGCAGTATTTT.

The chain carries TRBV9 and TRBJ2-1; 7 nucleotides agree with TRBD2. The CDR3 is 14 residues long. CDR1 and CDR2 (germline): SGDLS, YYNGEE. The ends lost 10 bases at V and 6 bases at J; junction bases unmatched: 13. CDR3 nucleotides: TGTGCCTCAAAAAGGGACTACGTAGCCAATGAGCAGTTCTTC. Encoded protein: CASKRDYVANEQFF.

This chain joins TRBV5-4 and TRBJ2-2; D is uncertain. This CDR3 has 14 residues. Between the trimmed V and J ends, which lost 0 bases and 6 bases, there was a span of 9 bases. The germline V gene has CDR1 SGHNT and CDR2 YYREEE (reference sequence). Here the CDR3 reads CASSLEYRAGELFF. In DNA, the CDR3 is TGTGCCAGCAGCTTGGAATATCGGGCCGGGGAGCTGTTTTTT. Full variable domain (missing parts from reference TRBV5-4 and TRBJ2-2): ETGVTQSPTHLIKTRGQQVTLRCSSQSGHNTVSWYQQALGQGPQFIFQYYREEENGRGNFPPRFSGLQFPNYSSELNVNALELDDSALYLCASSLEYRAGELFFGEGSRLTVL.

The V and J genes are TRBV7-9 and TRBJ2-3; possible D gene TRBD1, 6 bases. V was trimmed by 5 bases and J by 0 bases, leaving 12 bases between them. Germline V gene sequence: CDR1 SEHNR, CDR2 FQNEAQ (reference sequence). The CDR3 covers 15 residues. The CDR3 is CASSAGQKSTDTQYF. CDR3 DNA sequence: TGTGCCAGCAGCGCCGGACAGAAGAGCACAGATACGCAGTATTTT.

In nucleotides, the CDR3 is TGTGCCAGCAGCGACCCTAGGAATGAGCAGTTCTTC. Translation gives CASSDPRNEQFF. V and J are TRBV9 and TRBJ2-1, with D hard to call. This CDR3 has 12 amino acids. V lost 3 bases and J 7 bases, leaving 8 bases between the germline ends. Germline V gene lookup returns CDR1 SGDLS and CDR2 YYNGEE.

The chain links TRBV18 to TRBJ1-5; no reliable D call. Trimming stripped 3 bases from V and 0 bases from J, with 9 bases between. The CDR3 is 15 amino acids. Germline V gene data show CDR1 as KGHSH and CDR2 as LQKENI. CDR3 sequence (DNA): TGTGCCAGCTCACCCTGGGAGAATAGCAATCAGCCCCAGCATTTT. It translates to CASSPWENSNQPQHF. The full variable domain, in which reference TRBV18 and TRBJ1-5 provide the parts outside the CDR3, is NAGVMQNPRHLVRRRGQEARLRCSPMKGHSHVYWYRQLPEEGLKFMVYLQKENIIDESGMPKERFSAEFPKEGPSILRIQQVVRGDSAAYFCASSPWENSNQPQHFGDGTRLSIL.

This chain joins TRBV6-1 and TRBJ2-7, with TRBD1 as a possible D gene (6 bases). V was trimmed by 2 bases and J by 6 bases, leaving 14 bases between them. This CDR3 comprises 14 residues. Germline values: CDR1 MNHNS, CDR2 SASEGT. CDR3 DNA sequence: TGTGCCAGCAGTGAATCAGGGGTCCTGGGCGAGCAGTACTTC. It codes for CASSESGVLGEQYF.

This clone was seen a single time. The chain is built from TRBV6-2 or TRBV6-3 and TRBJ1-4; D gene uncertain. Germline loops: CDR1 MNHEY, CDR2 SVGEGT. V was trimmed by 6 bases and J by 4 bases, leaving 9 bases between them. The CDR3 covers 13 residues. CDR3 region: CASSSLVNEKLFF. The CDR3 bases are TGTGCCAGCAGCAGCCTAGTTAATGAAAAACTGTTTTTT.